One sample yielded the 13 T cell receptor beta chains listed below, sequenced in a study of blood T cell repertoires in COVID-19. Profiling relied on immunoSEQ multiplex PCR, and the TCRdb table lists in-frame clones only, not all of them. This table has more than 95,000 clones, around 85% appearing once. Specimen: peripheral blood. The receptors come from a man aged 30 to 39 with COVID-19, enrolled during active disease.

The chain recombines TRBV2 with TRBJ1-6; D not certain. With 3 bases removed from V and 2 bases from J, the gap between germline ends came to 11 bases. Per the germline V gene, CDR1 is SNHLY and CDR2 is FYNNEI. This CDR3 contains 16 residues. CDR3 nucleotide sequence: TGTGCCAGCAGTGACGAGGCCGGGGCCTATAATTCACCCCTCCACTTT. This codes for CASSDEAGAYNSPLHF.

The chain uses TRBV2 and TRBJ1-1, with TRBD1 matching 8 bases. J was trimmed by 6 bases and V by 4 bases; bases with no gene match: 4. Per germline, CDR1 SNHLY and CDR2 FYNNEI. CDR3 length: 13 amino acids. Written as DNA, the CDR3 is TGTGCCAGCAGTGTTAAACAGGGGGCTGAAGCTTTCTTT. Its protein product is CASSVKQGAEAFF.

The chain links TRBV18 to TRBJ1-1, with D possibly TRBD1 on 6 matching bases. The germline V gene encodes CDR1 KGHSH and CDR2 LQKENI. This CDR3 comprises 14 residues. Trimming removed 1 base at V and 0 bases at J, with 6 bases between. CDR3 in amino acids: CASSPQGVNTEAFF. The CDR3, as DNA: TGTGCCAGCTCACCACAGGGGGTGAACACTGAAGCTTTCTTT.

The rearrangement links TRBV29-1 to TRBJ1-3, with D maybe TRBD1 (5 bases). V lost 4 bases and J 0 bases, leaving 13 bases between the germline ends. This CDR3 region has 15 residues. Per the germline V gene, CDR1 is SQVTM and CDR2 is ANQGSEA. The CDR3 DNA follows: TGCAGCGTTGTGTGGGGCGAGAGCTCTGGAAACACCATATATTTT. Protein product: CSVVWGESSGNTIYF. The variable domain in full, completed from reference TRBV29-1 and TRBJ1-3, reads SAVISQKPSRDICQRGTSLTIQCQVDSQVTMMFWYRQQPGQSLTLIATANQGSEATYESGFVIDKFPISRPNLTFSTLTVSNMSPEDSSIYLCSVVWGESSGNTIYFGEGSWLTVV.

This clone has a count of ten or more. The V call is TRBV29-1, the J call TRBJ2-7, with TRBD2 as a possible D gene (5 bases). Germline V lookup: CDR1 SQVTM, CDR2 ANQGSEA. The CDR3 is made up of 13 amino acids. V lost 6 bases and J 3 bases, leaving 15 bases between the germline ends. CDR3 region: CSVRAEQGYEQYF. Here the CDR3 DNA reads TGCAGCGTGCGGGCCGAGCAAGGCTACGAGCAGTACTTC.

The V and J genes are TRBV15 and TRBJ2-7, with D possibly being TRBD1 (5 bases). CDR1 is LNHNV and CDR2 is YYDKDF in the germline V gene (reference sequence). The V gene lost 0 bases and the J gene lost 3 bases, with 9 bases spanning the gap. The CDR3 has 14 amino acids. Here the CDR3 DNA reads TGTGCCACCAGCAGAGATGGGGCAATCTACGAGCAGTACTTC. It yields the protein CATSRDGAIYEQYF. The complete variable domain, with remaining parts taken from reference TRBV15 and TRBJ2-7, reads DAMVIQNPRYQVTQFGKPVTLSCSQTLNHNVMYWYQQKSSQAPKLLFHYYDKDFNNEADTPDNFQSRRPNTSFCFLDIRSPGLGDTAMYLCATSRDGAIYEQYFGPGTRLTVT.

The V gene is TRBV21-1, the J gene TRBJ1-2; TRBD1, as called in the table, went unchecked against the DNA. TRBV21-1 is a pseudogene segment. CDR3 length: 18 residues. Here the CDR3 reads CASSKIGAFKGTGLGYTF. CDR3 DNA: TGTGCCAGCAGCAAAATAGGGGCTTTTAAAGGGACAGGGCTGGGCTACACCTTC.

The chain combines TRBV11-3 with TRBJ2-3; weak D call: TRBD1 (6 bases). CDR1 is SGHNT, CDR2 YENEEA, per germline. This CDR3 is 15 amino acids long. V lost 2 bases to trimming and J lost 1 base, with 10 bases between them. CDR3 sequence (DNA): TGTGCCAGCAGCTTACGACAGGCCCGCACAGATACGCAGTATTTT. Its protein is CASSLRQARTDTQYF.

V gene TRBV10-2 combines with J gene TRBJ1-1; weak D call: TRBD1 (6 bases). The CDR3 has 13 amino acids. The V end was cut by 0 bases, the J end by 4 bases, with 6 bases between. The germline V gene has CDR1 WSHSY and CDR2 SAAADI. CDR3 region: CASSESGGTEAFF. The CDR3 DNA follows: TGCGCCAGCAGTGAGTCAGGGGGCACTGAAGCTTTCTTT.

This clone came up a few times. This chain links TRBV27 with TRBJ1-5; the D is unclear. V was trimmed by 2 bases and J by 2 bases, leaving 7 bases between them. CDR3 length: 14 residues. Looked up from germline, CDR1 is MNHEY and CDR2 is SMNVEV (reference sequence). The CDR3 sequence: CASSLVEGNQPQHF. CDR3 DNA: TGTGCCAGCAGTTTAGTTGAGGGCAATCAGCCCCAGCATTTT.

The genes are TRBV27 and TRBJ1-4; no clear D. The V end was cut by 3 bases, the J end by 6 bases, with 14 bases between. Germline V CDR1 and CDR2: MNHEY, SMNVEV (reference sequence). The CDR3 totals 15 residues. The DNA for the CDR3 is TGTGCCAGCAGTTTTGAATACAGTGGGTATGAAAAACTGTTTTTT. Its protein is CASSFEYSGYEKLFF.

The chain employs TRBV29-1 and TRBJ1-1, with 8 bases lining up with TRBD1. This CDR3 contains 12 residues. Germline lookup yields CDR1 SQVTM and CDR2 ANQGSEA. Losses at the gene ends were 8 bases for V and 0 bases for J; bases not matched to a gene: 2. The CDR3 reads CSPGQVNTEAFF. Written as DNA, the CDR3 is TGCAGCCCGGGACAGGTGAACACTGAAGCTTTCTTT.

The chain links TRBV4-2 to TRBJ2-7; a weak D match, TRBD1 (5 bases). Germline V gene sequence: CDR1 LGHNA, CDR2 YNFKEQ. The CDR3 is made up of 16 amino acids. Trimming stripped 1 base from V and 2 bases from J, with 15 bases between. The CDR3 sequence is CASSQGVGLGPYEQYF. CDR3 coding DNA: TGTGCCAGCAGCCAAGGAGTGGGGCTGGGCCCCTACGAGCAGTACTTC.